The text below deals with one T cell receptor (beta chain). V gave up 5 bases and J gave up 2 bases, with 9 bases separating them. Germline loops: CDR1 MNHEY, CDR2 SMNVEV (reference sequence). The CDR3 length is 13 residues. Every donor was a Caucasian adult from Nashville, Tennessee. Assay runs were performed at deep level. It was about 210 ng DNA, 31,000 or so T cell genomes, that sorted-subset replicate PCRs used. Some clones are missing from TCRdb's copy, which holds only in-frame ones; the method was immunoSEQ multiplex PCR. The data show roughly 2 million clones, approximately 94% seen once. The data are from a study of shared clonotypes between healthy human individuals. Turning to the study itself: Three plates each covered CD4 naive and memory; CD8 naive two, CD8 memory one.

This clonotype was obtained from a man aged 18-30 years in good health. The J gene is TRBJ1-2, the V gene TRBV27; D gene ambiguous. Sequencing was performed on naive CD4+ T cells sorted from blood. The subset is: CD45RA+ positively selected. CDR3 in amino acids: CASSTVVNYGYTF. The CDR3, as DNA: TGTGCCAGCAGTACGGTTGTGAACTATGGCTACACCTTC.